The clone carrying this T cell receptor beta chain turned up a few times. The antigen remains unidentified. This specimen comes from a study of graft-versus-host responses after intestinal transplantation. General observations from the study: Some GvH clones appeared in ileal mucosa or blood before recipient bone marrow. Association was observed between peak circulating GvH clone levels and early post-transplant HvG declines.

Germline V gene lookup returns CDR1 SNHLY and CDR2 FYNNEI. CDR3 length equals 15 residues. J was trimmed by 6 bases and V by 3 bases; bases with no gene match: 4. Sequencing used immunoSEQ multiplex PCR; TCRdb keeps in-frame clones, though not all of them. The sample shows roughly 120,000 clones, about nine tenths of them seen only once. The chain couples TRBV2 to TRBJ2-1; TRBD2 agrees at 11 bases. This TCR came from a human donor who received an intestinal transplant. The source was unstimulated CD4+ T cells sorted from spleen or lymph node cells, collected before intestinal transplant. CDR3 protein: CASSDWLAGGNEQFF. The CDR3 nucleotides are TGTGCCAGCAGTGATTGGCTAGCGGGGGGCAATGAGCAGTTCTTC.